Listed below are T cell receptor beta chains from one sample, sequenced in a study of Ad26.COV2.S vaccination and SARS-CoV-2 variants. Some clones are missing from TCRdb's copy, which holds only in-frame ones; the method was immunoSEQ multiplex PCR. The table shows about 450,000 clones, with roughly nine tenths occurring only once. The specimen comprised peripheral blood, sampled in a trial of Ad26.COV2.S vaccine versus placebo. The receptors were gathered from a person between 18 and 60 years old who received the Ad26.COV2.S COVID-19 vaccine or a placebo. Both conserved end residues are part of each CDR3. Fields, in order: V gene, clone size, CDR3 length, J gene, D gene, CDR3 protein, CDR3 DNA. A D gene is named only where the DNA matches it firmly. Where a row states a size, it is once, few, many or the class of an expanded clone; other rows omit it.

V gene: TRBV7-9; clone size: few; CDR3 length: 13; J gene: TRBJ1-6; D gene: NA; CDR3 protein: CASSGGGNSPLHF; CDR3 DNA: TGTGCCAGCTCGGGAGGAGGCAATTCACCCCTCCACTTT
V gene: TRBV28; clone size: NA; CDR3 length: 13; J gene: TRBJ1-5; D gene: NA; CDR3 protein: CASSGLPNQPQHF; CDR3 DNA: TGTGCCAGCTCAGGCCTGCCCAATCAGCCCCAGCATTTT
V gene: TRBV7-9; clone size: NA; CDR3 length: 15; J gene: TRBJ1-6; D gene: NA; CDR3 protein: CASSLAGYVRSPLHF; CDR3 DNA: TGTGCCAGCAGCTTAGCTGGTTACGTCAGATCACCCCTCCACTTT
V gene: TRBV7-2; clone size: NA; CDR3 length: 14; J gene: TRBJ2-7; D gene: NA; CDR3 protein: CASSLAASALEQYF; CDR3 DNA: TGTGCCAGCAGCTTAGCGGCGAGCGCACTCGAGCAGTACTTC
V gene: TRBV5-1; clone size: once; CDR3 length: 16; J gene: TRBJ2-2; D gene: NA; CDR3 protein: CASSPTRVGLVGELFF; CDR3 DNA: TGCGCCAGCAGCCCTACTCGGGTAGGACTTGTCGGGGAGCTGTTTTTT
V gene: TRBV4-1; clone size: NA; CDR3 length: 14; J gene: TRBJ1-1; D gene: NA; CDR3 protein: CASSQEGGGTEAFF; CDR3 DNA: TGCGCCAGCAGCCAAGAAGGGGGAGGCACTGAAGCTTTCTTT
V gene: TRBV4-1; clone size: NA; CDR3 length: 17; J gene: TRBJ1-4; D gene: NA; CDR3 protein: CASSQPQYTRRNEKLFF; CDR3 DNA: TGCGCCAGCAGCCAACCCCAATACACCCGACGGAATGAAAAACTGTTTTTT
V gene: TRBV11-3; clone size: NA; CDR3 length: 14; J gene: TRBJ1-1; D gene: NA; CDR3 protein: CASSPLQGNTEAFF; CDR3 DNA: TGTGCCAGCAGCCCGTTACAGGGGAACACTGAAGCTTTCTTT
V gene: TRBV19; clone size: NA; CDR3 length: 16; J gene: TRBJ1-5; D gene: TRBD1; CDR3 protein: CASSSNRGNSNQPQHF; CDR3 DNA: TGTGCCAGTAGTAGCAACAGGGGGAATAGCAATCAGCCCCAGCATTTT
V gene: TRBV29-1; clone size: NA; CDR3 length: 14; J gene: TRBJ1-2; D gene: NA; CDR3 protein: CSVVGRTGNYGYTF; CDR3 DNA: TGCAGCGTTGTGGGCCGGACGGGTAACTATGGCTACACCTTC
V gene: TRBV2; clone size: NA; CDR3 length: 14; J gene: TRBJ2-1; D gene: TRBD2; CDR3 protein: CASKVAGKYNEQFF; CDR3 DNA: TGTGCCAGCAAGGTAGCGGGTAAATACAATGAGCAGTTCTTC
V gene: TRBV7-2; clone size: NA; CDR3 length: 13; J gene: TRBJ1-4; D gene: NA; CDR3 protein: CASSLAAGRGLFF; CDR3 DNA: TGTGCCAGCAGCTTAGCGGCCGGCAGGGGACTGTTTTTT
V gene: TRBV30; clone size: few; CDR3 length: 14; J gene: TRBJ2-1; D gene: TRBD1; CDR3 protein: CAWTDRGLYNEQFF; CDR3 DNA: TGTGCCTGGACCGACAGGGGGCTCTACAATGAGCAGTTCTTC
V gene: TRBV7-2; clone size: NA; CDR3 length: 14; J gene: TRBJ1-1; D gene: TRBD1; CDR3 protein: CASSPWTGRYEAFF; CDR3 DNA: TGTGCCAGCAGCCCGTGGACAGGGAGGTATGAAGCTTTCTTT
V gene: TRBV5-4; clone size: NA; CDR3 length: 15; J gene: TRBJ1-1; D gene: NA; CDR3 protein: CASSSATGLNTEAFF; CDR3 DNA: TGTGCCAGCAGCTCAGCGACCGGATTGAACACTGAAGCTTTCTTT
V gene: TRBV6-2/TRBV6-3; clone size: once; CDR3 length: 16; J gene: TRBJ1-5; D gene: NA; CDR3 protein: CASSYPRGRFNQPQHF; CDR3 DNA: TGTGCCAGCAGTTACCCCCGGGGGAGATTCAATCAGCCCCAGCATTTT
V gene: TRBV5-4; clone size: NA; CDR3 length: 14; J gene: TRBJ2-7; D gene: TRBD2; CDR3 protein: CASSQGLAGYEQYF; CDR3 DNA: TGTGCCAGCAGCCAGGGACTAGCGGGTTACGAGCAGTACTTC
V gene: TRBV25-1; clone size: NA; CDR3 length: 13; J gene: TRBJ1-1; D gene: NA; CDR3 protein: CASSLGPRAEAFF; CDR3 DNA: TGTGCCAGCAGTCTAGGACCTAGAGCTGAAGCTTTCTTT
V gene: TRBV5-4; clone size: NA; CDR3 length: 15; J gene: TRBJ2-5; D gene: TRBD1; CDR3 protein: CASSGGTGFQETQYF; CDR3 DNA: TGTGCCAGCAGCGGAGGGACAGGCTTCCAAGAGACCCAGTACTTC
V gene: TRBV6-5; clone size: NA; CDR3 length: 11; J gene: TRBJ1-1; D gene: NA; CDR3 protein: CASNPAEKAFF; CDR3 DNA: TGTGCCAGCAACCCGGCGGAGAAAGCTTTCTTT
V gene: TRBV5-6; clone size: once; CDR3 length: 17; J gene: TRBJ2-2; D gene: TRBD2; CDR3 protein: CASSFLWAGGRTGELFF; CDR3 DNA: TGTGCCAGCAGCTTCCTCTGGGCGGGAGGAAGAACCGGGGAGCTGTTTTTT
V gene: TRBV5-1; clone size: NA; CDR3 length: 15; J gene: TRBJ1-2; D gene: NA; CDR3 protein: CASSLKSRGARGYTF; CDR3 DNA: TGCGCCAGCAGCTTGAAATCCAGGGGCGCGAGAGGCTACACCTTC
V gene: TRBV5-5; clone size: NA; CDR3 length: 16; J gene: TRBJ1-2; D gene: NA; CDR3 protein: CASSWGDTASVYGYTF; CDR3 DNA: TGTGCCAGCAGCTGGGGGGACACCGCTTCTGTCTATGGCTACACCTTC
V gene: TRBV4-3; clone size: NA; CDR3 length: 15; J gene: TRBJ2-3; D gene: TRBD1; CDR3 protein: CASSQGDRGADTQYF; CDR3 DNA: TGCGCCAGCAGCCAAGGGGACAGGGGAGCAGATACGCAGTATTTT
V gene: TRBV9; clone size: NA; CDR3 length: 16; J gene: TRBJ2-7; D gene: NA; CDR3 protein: CASSPTRTRGSYEQYF; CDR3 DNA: TGTGCCAGCAGCCCAACCCGCACTAGGGGATCCTACGAGCAGTACTTC
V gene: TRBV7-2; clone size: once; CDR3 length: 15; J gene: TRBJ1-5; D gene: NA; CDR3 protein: CASSLATGLGQPQHF; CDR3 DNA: TGTGCCAGCAGCTTAGCTACGGGACTAGGTCAGCCCCAGCATTTT